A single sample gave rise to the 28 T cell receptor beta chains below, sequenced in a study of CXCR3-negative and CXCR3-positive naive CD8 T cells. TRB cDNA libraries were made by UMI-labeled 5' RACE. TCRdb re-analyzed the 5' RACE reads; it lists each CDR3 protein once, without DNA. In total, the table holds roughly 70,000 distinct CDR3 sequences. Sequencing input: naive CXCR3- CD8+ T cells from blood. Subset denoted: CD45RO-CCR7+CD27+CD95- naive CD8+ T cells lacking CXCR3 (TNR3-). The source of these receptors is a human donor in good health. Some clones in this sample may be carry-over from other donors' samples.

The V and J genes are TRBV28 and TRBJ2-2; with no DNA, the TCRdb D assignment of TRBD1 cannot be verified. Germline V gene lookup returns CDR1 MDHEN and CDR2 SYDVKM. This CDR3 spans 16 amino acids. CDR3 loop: CASSRPGTGHRGELFF.

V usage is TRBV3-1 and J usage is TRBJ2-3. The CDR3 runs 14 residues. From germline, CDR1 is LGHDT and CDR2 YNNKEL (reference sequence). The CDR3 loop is CASSQLLGTDTQYF.

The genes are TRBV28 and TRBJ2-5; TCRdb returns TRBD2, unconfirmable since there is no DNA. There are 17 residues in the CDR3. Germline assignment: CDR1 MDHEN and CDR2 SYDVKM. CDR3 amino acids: CASSPLTSGGEIETQYF.

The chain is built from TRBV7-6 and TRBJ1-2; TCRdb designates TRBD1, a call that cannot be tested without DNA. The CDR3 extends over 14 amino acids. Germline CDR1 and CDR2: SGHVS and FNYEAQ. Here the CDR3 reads CASSLSGGAHGYTF.

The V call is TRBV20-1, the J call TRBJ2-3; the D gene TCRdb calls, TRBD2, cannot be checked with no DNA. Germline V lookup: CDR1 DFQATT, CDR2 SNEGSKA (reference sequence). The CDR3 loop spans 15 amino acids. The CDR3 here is CSATGLASRADTQYF.

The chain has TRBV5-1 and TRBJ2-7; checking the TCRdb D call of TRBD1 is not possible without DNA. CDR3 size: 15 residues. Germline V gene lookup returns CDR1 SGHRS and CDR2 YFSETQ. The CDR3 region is CASSLGLGTPYEQYF.

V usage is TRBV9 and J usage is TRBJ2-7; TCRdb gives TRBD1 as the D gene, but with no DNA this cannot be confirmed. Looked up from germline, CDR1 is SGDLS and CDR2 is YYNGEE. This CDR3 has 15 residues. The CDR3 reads CASSVRDRASYEQYF.

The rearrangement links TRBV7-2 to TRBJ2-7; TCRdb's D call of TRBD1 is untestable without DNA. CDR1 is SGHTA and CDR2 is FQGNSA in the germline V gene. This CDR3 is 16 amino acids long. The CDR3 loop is CASSFQTGVPSYEQYF.

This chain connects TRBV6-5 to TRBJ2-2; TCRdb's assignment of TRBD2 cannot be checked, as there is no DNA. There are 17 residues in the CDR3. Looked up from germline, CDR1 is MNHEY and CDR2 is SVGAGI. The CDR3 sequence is CASSSIGGSRNTGELFF.

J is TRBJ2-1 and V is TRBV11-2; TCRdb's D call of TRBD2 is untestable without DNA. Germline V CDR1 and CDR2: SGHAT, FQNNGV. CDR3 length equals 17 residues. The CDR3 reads CASSSQGLAVSYNEQFF.

CDR3 in amino acids: CASRRESSYEQYF. This chain connects TRBV10-1 to TRBJ2-7; lacking DNA, the TRBD1 call made by TCRdb goes unchecked. CDR1 WNHNN and CDR2 SYGVQD come from the germline V gene (reference sequence). The CDR3 spans 13 residues.

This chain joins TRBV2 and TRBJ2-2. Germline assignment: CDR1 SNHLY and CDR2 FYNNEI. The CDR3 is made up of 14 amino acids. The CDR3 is CARDDPDVSGELFF.

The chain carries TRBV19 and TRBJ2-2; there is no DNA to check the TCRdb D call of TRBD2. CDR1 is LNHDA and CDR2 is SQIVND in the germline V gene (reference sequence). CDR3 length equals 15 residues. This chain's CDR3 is CASRRLTRDTGELFF.

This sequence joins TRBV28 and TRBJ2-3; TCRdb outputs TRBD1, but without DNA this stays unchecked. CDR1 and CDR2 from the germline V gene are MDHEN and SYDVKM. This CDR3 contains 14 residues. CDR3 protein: CASSLGQTTDTQYF.

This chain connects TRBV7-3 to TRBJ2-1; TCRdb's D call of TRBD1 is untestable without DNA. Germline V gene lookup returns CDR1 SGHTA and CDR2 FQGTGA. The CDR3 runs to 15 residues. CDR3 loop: CASSSGQGINNEQFF.

The CDR3 loop is CASSFQDVGSQFF. The chain couples TRBV18 to TRBJ2-1. Germline V lookup: CDR1 KGHSH, CDR2 LQKENI. The CDR3 consists of 13 residues.

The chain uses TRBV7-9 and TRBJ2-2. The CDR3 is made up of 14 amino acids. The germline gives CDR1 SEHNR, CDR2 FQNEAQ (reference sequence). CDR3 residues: CASSLAILTGELFF.

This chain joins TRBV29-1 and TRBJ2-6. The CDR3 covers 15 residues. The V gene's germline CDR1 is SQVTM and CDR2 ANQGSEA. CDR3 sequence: CSVDLPDSGANVLTF. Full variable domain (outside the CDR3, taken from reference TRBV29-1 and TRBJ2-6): SAVISQKPSRDICQRGTSLTIQCQVDSQVTMMFWYRQQPGQSLTLIATANQGSEATYESGFVIDKFPISRPNLTFSTLTVSNMSPEDSSIYLCSVDLPDSGANVLTFGAGSRLTVL.

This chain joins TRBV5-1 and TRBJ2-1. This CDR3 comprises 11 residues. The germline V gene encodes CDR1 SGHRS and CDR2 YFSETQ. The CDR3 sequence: CASSAPYEQFF.

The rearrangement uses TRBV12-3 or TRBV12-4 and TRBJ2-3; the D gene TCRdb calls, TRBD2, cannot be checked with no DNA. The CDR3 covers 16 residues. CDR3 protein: CASSPPTSGTTDTQYF.

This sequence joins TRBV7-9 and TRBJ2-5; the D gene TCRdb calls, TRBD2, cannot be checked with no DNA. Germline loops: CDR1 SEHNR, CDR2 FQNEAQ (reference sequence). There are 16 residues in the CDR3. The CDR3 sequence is CASSLLVGPDQETQYF.

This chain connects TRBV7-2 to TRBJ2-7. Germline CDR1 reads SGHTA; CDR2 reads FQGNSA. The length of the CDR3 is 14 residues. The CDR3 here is CASSSITNSYEQYF.

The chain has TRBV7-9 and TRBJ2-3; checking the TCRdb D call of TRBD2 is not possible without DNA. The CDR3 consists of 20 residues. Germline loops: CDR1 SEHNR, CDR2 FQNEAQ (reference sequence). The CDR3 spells CASSSTAGLAGGILTDTQYF.

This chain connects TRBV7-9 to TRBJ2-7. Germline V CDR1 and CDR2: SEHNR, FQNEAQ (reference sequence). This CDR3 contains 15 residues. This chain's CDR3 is CASSWPSIGVYEQYF.

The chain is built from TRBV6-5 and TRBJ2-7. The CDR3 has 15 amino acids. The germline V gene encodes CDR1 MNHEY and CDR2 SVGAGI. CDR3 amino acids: CASSYSKGARYEQYF.

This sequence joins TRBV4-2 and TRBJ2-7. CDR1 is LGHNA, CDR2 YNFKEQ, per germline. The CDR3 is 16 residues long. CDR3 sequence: CASSQEQDLDSYEQYF.

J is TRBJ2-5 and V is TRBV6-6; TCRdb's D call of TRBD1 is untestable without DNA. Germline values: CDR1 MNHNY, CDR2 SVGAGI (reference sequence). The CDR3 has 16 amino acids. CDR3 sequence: CASSYWDTGPSETQYF.

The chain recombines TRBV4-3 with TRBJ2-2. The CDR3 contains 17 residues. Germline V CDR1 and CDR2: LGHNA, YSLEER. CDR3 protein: CASSQDLWQLNTGELFF.